The TCR beta chain under discussion was sequenced for a study of T cell responses to AZD1222 COVID-19 vaccine. Study conclusions and caveats: Females made up more of the donors, who were largely white British, and clonal diversity may have come out too low. Among spike-specific TCRs, nearly half reportedly target unmutated variant regions.

Notes on this clone: Its antigen is not known. Germline is not matched at one junction end, which may reflect a read error.

The CDR3 has 13 amino acids. The germline gives CDR1 SEHNR, CDR2 FQNEAQ (reference sequence). The repertoire was sequenced with immunoSEQ multiplex PCR; TCRdb's copy has only in-frame clones and lacks some. The sample records approximately 190,000 clones, around 86% being singletons. The sequenced sample was peripheral blood, obtained on day 0 of MenACWY control vaccination. The clonotype was recovered from an adult in good health. The chain links TRBV7-9 to TRBJ1-2; no definite D call. The CDR3 spells CASNLDNNYGYTF. The CDR3 nucleotides read TGTGCCAGCAACTTAGACAATAACTATGGCTACACCTTC.